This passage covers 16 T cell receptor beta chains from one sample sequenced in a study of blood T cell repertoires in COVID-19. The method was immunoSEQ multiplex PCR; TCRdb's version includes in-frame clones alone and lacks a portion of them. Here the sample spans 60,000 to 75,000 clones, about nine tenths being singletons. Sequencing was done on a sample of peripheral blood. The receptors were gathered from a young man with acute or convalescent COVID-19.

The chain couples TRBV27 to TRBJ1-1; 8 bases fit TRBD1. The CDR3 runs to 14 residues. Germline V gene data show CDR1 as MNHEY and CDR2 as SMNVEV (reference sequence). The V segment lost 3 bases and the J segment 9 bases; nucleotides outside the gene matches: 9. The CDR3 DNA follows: TGTGCCAGCAGTTTCAGGGACAGGACAGGACAAGCTTTCTTT. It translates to CASSFRDRTGQAFF.

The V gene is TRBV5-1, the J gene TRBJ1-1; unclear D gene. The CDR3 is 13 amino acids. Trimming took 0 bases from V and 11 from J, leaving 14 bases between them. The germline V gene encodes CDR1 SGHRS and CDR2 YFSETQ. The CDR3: CASSLGGLREAFF. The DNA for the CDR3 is TGCGCCAGCAGCTTGGGGGGTTTAAGGGAGGCTTTCTTT.

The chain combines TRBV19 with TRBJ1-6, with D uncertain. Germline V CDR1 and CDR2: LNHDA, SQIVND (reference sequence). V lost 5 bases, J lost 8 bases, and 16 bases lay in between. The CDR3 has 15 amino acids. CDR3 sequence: CASSWGYVRDSPLHF. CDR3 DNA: TGTGCCAGTAGTTGGGGATACGTGAGGGATTCACCCCTCCACTTT.

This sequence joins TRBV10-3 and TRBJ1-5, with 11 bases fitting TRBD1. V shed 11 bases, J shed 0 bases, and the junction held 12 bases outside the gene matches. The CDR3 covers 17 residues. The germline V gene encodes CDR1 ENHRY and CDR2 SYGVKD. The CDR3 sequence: CAPQGTGGDNSNQPQHF. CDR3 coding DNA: TGTGCCCCCCAAGGGACAGGGGGAGACAATAGCAATCAGCCCCAGCATTTT.

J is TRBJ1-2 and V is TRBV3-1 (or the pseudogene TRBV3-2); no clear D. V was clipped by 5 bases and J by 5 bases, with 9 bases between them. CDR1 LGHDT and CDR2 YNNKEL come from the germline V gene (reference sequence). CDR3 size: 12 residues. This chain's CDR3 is CASSGGGYGYTF. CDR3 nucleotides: TGTGCCAGCAGCGGAGGAGGGTATGGCTACACCTTC.

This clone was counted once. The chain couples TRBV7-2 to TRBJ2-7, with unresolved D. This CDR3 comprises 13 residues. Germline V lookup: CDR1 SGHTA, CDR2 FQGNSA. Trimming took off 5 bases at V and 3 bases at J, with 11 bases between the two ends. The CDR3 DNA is TGTGCCAGCAGCACTACAACCTACTACGAGCAGTACTTC. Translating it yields CASSTTTYYEQYF.

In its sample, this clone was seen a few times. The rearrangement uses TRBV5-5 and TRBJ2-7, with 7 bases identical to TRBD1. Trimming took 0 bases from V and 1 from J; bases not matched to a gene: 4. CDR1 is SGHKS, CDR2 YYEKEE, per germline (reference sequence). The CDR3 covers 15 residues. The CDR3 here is CASSLETGISYEQYV. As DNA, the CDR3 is TGTGCCAGCAGCTTGGAGACAGGGATTTCCTACGAGCAGTACGTC.

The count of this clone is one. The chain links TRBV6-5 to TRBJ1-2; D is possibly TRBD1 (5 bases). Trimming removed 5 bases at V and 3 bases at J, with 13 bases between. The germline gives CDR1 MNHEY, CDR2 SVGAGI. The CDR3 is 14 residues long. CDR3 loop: CASSPRGGDYGYTF. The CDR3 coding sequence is TGTGCCAGCAGTCCGCGGGGCGGAGACTATGGCTACACCTTC.

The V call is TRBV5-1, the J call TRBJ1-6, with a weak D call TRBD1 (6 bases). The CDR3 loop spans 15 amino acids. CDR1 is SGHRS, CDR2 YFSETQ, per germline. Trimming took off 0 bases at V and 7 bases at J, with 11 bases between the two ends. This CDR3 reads CASSLVLDSNSPLHF. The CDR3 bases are TGCGCCAGCAGCTTGGTTCTGGACAGCAATTCACCCCTCCACTTT.

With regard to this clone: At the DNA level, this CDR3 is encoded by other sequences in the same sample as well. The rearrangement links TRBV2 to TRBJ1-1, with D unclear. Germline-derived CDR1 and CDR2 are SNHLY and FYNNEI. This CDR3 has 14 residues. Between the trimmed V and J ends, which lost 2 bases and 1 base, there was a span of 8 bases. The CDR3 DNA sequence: TGTGCCAGCAGTGAAAATCGAGGGAACACTGAAGCTTTCTTT. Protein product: CASSENRGNTEAFF. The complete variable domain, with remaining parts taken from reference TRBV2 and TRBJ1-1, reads EPEVTQTPSHQVTQMGQEVILRCVPISNHLYFYWYRQILGQKVEFLVSFYNNEISEKSEIFDDQFSVERPDGSNFTLKIRSTKLEDSAMYFCASSENRGNTEAFFGQGTRLTVV.

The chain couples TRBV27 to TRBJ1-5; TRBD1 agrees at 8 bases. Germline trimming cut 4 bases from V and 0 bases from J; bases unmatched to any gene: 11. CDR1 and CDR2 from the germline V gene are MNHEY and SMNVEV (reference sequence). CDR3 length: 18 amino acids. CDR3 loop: CASSSRTGTKYSNQPQHF. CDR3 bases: TGTGCCAGCAGTTCTCGGACAGGGACGAAGTATAGCAATCAGCCCCAGCATTTT.

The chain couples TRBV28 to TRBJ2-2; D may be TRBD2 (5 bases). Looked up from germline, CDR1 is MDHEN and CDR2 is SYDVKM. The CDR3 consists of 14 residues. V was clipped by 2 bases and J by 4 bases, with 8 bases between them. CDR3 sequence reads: CASSLVEGTGELFF. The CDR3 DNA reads TGTGCCAGCAGTTTAGTAGAGGGCACCGGGGAGCTGTTTTTT.

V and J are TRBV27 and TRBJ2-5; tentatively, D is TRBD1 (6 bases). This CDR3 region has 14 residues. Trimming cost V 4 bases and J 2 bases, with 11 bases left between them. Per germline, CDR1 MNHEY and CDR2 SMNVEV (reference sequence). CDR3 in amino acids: CASSSLTGQETQYF. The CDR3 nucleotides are TGTGCCAGCAGTTCACTGACAGGACAAGAGACCCAGTACTTC.

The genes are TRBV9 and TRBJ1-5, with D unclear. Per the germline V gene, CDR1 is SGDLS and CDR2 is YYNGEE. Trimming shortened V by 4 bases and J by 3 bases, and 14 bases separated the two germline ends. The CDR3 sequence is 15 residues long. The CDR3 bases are TGTGCCAGCAGCCTTGAGGGAGGGCTCAATCAGCCCCAGCATTTT. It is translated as CASSLEGGLNQPQHF. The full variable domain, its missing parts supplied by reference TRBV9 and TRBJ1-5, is DSGVTQTPKHLITATGQRVTLRCSPRSGDLSVYWYQQSLDQGLQFLIQYYNGEERAKGNILERFSAQQFPDLHSELNLSSLELGDSALYFCASSLEGGLNQPQHFGDGTRLSIL.

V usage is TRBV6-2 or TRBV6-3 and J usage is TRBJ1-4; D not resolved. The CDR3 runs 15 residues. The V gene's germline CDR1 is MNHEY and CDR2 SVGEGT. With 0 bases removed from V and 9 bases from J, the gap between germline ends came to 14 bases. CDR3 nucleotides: TGTGCCAGCAGTTACTCCGACACCGGCTCTAAAAAACTGTTTTTT. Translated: CASSYSDTGSKKLFF.

DNA of the CDR3: TGTGCCAGCAGCGCCCAGCAGGGGGTCACTGAAGCTTTCTTT. Its protein is CASSAQQGVTEAFF. The chain joins TRBV9 to TRBJ1-1, with 7 positions matching TRBD1. With V trimmed by 3 bases and J by 4 bases, 6 bases remained unmatched. In germline, CDR1 is SGDLS, CDR2 YYNGEE. The CDR3 totals 14 residues.